Sequencing of this T cell receptor beta chain was carried out in a study of shared clonotypes between healthy human individuals. The CDR3 sequence is 15 residues long. CDR1 is SGHTA, CDR2 FQGTGA, per germline. Trimming took off 1 base at V and 3 bases at J, with 11 bases between the two ends. The authors' processing: There were no quality scores in the junction-only immunoSEQ sequences, so filtering differed. Sequencing was performed with immunoSEQ multiplex PCR; in TCRdb, only in-frame clones are kept and a portion is missing. That table gives V, J and clone size, and the DNA gave D and trimming. Among roughly 2.2 million clones listed, approximately 95% were seen once.

The chain is built from TRBV7-3 and TRBJ2-3; D gene ambiguous. The source is a young man in good health. Some clones in this sample may be carry-over from other donors' samples. Sequencing input: naive CD4+ T cells from PBMCs. Subset described: CD45RA+ positively selected. The CDR3 protein is CASSLNPQRTDTQYF. DNA of the CDR3: TGTGCCAGCAGCTTAAACCCCCAGAGAACAGATACGCAGTATTTT. Drawing the rest from reference TRBV7-3 and TRBJ2-3, the complete variable domain is GAGVSQTPSNKVTEKGKYVELRCDPISGHTALYWYRQSLGQGPEFLIYFQGTGAADDSGLPNDRFFAVRPEGSVSTLKIQRTERGDSAVYLCASSLNPQRTDTQYFGPGTRLTVL.